This T cell receptor beta chain is from a study of somatic mutations in cytotoxic T cells in rheumatoid arthritis. Study in general: T-cell populations stained with V beta antibodies were in some cases flow-sorted at nearly 100% purity, including V beta1+ cells that were sequenced for TCRB. Points from the study as a whole: Among rheumatoid arthritis patients and age-matched healthy controls, CD8+ T-cell clonality was not significantly different. For rheumatoid arthritis patients, the slight TRBV07 underrepresentation lacked multiple-comparison adjustment. The study found that the largest CD8+ clone exceeded 20% of CD8+ cells in about an eighth of the roughly 60 patients.

The germline gives CDR1 MDHEN, CDR2 SYDVKM. Trimming removed 3 bases from V and 7 bases from J; junction bases left unmatched: 9. There are 14 residues in the CDR3. The data were produced by immunoSEQ multiplex PCR, yet TCRdb's version contains in-frame clones alone and is incomplete. The sample includes some 14,000 clones, about four fifths of them seen just once. With respect to this clone: Its target is unknown.

This TCR was recovered from an adult with rheumatoid arthritis. The chain couples TRBV28 to TRBJ2-7; 7 nucleotides agree with TRBD1. Sequenced material: CD8+ T cells sorted from blood. The CDR3 sequence is CASSLEGQAGEQYF. The CDR3 region has the DNA TGTGCCAGCAGTTTGGAAGGACAGGCAGGGGAGCAGTACTTC.